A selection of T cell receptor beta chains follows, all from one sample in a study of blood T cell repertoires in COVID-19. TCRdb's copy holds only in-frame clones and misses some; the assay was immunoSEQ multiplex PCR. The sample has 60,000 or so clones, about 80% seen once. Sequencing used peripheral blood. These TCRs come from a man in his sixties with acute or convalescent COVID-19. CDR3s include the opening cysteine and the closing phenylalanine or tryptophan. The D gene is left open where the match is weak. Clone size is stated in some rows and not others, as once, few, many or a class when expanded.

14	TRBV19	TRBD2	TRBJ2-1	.	CASSAGGSNNEQFF	TGTGCCAGCTCAGCGGGGGGATCCAACAATGAGCAGTTCTTC
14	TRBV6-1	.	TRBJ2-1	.	CASSEAGGYNEQFF	TGTGCCAGCAGTGAAGCGGGGGGCTACAATGAGCAGTTCTTC
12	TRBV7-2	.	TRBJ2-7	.	CASSLMRSEQYF	TGTGCCAGCAGCTTGATGAGGAGCGAGCAGTACTTC
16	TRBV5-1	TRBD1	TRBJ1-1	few	CASSPVTGGTPREAFF	TGCGCCAGCAGCCCTGTGACAGGGGGCACCCCCCGTGAAGCTTTCTTT
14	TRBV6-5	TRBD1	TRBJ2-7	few	CASDSGGEVYEQYF	TGTGCCAGTGACTCAGGGGGCGAGGTATACGAGCAGTACTTC
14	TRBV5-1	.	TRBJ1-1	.	CASSSLEGRAEAFF	TGCGCCAGCAGCTCCTTGGAAGGCCGGGCTGAAGCTTTCTTT
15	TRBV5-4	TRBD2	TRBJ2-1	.	CASSLERGSYNEQFF	TGTGCCAGCAGCTTGGAGCGGGGCTCCTACAATGAGCAGTTCTTC
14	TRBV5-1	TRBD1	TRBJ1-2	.	CASSLAEGADGYTF	TGCGCCAGCAGCTTGGCCGAGGGGGCGGATGGCTACACCTTC
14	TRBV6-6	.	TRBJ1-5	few	CASSPPPGGQPQHF	TGTGCCAGCAGCCCCCCGCCCGGAGGTCAGCCCCAGCATTTT
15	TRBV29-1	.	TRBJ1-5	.	CSVGGPDGTHQPQHF	TGCAGCGTTGGGGGGCCGGACGGCACCCATCAGCCCCAGCATTTT
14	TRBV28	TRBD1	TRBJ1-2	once	CASSGQGHNYGYTF	TGTGCCAGCAGTGGACAGGGGCACAACTATGGCTACACCTTC
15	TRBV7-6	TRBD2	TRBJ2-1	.	CASSRSGGAVNEQFF	TGTGCCAGCAGCAGGAGCGGGGGGGCCGTCAATGAGCAGTTCTTC
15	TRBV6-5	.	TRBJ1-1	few	CASTARGGGGSEAFF	TGTGCCAGCACCGCTCGGGGCGGGGGAGGTTCTGAAGCTTTCTTT
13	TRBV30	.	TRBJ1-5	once	CAWSVEGNQPQHF	TGTGCCTGGAGTGTCGAGGGTAATCAGCCCCAGCATTTT
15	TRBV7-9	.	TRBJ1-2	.	CASSLGRELYYGYTF	TGTGCCAGCAGCTTGGGCAGGGAACTTTACTATGGCTACACCTTC
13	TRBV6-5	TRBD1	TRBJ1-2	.	CASRDREWDGYTF	TGTGCCAGCAGAGACAGGGAATGGGATGGCTACACCTTC
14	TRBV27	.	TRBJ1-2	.	CASSLWQGDYGYTF	TGTGCCAGCAGTTTATGGCAGGGCGACTATGGCTACACCTTC
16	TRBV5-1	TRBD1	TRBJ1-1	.	CASSPGQLLLNTEAFF	TGCGCCAGCAGCCCGGGACAGCTCTTATTGAACACTGAAGCTTTCTTT
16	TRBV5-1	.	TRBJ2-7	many	CASSLSPGQQAYEQYF	TGCGCCAGCAGCTTGTCGCCAGGACAACAAGCCTACGAGCAGTACTTC
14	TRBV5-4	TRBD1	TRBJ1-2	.	CASSWGQTYGGYTF	TGTGCCAGCAGCTGGGGACAGACCTATGGGGGCTACACCTTC
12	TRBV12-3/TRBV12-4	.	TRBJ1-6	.	CASNLPNSPLHF	TGTGCCAGCAACCTACCTAATTCACCCCTCCACTTT
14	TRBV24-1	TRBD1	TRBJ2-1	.	CATSDFAGGNEQFF	TGTGCCACCAGTGATTTTGCAGGGGGCAATGAGCAGTTCTTC
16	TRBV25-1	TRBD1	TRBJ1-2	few	CASSEQGGIANYGYTF	TGTGCCAGCAGTGAACAGGGGGGTATTGCTAACTATGGCTACACCTTC